This T cell receptor beta chain appears in the sequencing data of a study of blood T cell repertoires in COVID-19. This clone was counted a few times. In the study's own analysis: Researchers report that nucleated cell counts were estimated from reference gene primer amplification. Sequenced by immunoSEQ multiplex PCR; TCRdb stores in-frame clones only, minus some. V and J calls and clone size are as listed in that table; D and trimming were resolved from the DNA. This table has fewer than 85,000 clones, about 70% appearing once. Material: peripheral blood. This sequence originates from a man in his 60s with acute or convalescent COVID-19.

The CDR3 DNA sequence: TGTGCCAGCAGCTTAGCTGGACTAGGAAGTGAGCAGTTCTTC. This gives the protein CASSLAGLGSEQFF. This chain joins TRBV7-3 and TRBJ2-1; 7 bases map to TRBD2. CDR3 length equals 14 residues. Losses at the gene ends were 2 bases for V and 9 bases for J; bases not matched to a gene: 7. The germline V gene encodes CDR1 SGHTA and CDR2 FQGTGA.